Listed below are T cell receptor beta chains from one sample, sequenced in a study of blood T cell repertoires in COVID-19. Sequencing was performed with immunoSEQ multiplex PCR; in TCRdb, only in-frame clones are kept and a portion is missing. The sample carries some 220,000 clones, 80% recorded once. Sequenced sample: peripheral blood. These receptors were obtained from a human donor in a cohort sampled during active COVID-19. Both conserved end residues are part of each CDR3. A D gene is named only where the DNA matches it firmly. Part of the rows lack a size; the others show once, few, many or a class for expanded clones.

size	J	V	length	D	CDR3	DNA
.	TRBJ1-6	TRBV7-8	15	.	CASIPSGSNNSPLHF	TGTGCCAGCATCCCCAGCGGGTCTAATAATTCACCCCTCCACTTT
.	TRBJ1-1	TRBV14	15	.	CASSQDLTANTEAFF	TGTGCCAGCAGCCAAGATTTAACAGCTAACACTGAAGCTTTCTTT
.	TRBJ2-1	TRBV7-9	16	.	CASSLGAQGFFDEQFF	TGTGCCAGCAGCTTGGGGGCACAGGGTTTCTTCGATGAGCAGTTCTTC
once	TRBJ2-2	TRBV5-1	18	TRBD2	CASSLGGFSGSGTGELFF	TGCGCCAGCAGCTTGGGCGGATTTAGCGGGAGCGGGACCGGGGAGCTGTTTTTT
.	TRBJ2-7	TRBV6-6	12	.	CASRRSGNEQYF	TGTGCCAGCAGACGCTCAGGGAATGAGCAGTACTTC
once	TRBJ1-3	TRBV28	15	.	CASSLRTLGGNTIYF	TGTGCCAGCAGTTTACGGACTTTAGGAGGAAACACCATATATTTT
.	TRBJ1-2	TRBV27	13	.	CASSISGRVGYTF	TGTGCCAGCAGCATTTCCGGGAGGGTAGGCTACACCTTC
.	TRBJ2-1	TRBV13	13	TRBD2	CASSPGTSSEQFF	TGTGCCAGCAGCCCGGGGACTAGCTCGGAGCAGTTCTTC
once	TRBJ1-5	TRBV6-2/TRBV6-3	13	.	CASSYLRGQPQHF	TGTGCCAGCAGTTACCTCAGGGGTCAGCCCCAGCATTTT
.	TRBJ1-1	TRBV5-1	13	.	CASSTGQNTEAFF	TGCGCCAGCAGCACGGGACAGAACACTGAAGCTTTCTTT
.	TRBJ2-1	TRBV10-3	16	.	CAISESGGQSYNEQFF	TGTGCCATCAGTGAGTCGGGCGGGCAGTCCTACAATGAGCAGTTCTTC
few	TRBJ2-1	TRBV7-2	16	TRBD2	CASSLDLAGGYNEQFF	TGTGCCAGCAGCTTAGATCTAGCGGGGGGTTACAATGAGCAGTTCTTC
.	TRBJ2-3	TRBV11-3	14	.	CASSLDRSTDTQYF	TGTGCCAGCAGCTTGGACAGATCCACAGATACGCAGTATTTT
.	TRBJ1-4	TRBV5-1	15	.	CASSLGGDEVEKLFF	TGCGCCAGCAGCTTGGGGGGAGATGAAGTAGAAAAACTGTTTTTT
.	TRBJ1-2	TRBV5-4	14	.	CASTWGREPGGYTF	TGTGCCAGCACCTGGGGTAGGGAACCGGGGGGCTACACCTTC
few	TRBJ1-2	TRBV6-6	12	.	CASSQGDYGYTF	TGTGCCAGCAGTCAGGGAGACTATGGCTACACCTTC
.	TRBJ2-5	TRBV5-1	15	TRBD2	CASSSAGGFEETQYF	TGCGCCAGCAGCTCGGCGGGGGGGTTCGAAGAGACCCAGTACTTC
.	TRBJ2-1	TRBV7-2	15	TRBD2	CASSVEAGEYNEQFF	TGTGCCAGCAGCGTAGAGGCGGGGGAGTACAATGAGCAGTTCTTC
.	TRBJ1-1	TRBV10-3	13	.	CAIGDVLNTEAFF	TGTGCCATCGGAGACGTCCTGAACACTGAAGCTTTCTTT
.	TRBJ1-1	TRBV18	15	.	CASSPAAGHNTEAFF	TGTGCCAGCTCACCCGCCGCAGGGCATAACACTGAAGCTTTCTTT
.	TRBJ1-6	TRBV25-1	13	.	CASSEYRNSPLHF	TGTGCCAGCAGTGAATACAGGAATTCACCCCTCCACTTT
.	TRBJ1-2	TRBV7-2	14	.	CASSLARVEYGYTF	TGTGCCAGCAGCTTAGCCAGGGTTGAGTATGGCTACACCTTC
.	TRBJ1-2	TRBV19	14	TRBD1	CASSMIRQGDGYTF	TGTGCCAGTAGTATGATCCGACAGGGCGATGGCTACACCTTC
once	TRBJ2-6	TRBV24-1	15	.	CATSDPGAGANVLTF	TGTGCCACCAGTGACCCAGGGGCTGGGGCCAACGTCCTGACTTTC
.	TRBJ2-5	TRBV9	14	TRBD2	CASSAGLAGETQYF	TGTGCCAGCAGCGCGGGACTAGCGGGGGAGACCCAGTACTTC
many	TRBJ1-5	TRBV19	14	TRBD1	CASSKGQGQKPQHF	TGTGCCAGTAGTAAAGGACAGGGACAAAAGCCCCAGCATTTT
.	TRBJ1-2	TRBV28	14	.	CASSFPGGGYGYTF	TGTGCCAGCAGTTTCCCGGGGGGGGGATATGGCTACACCTTC
.	TRBJ1-5	TRBV15	22	.	CATSRDGVGSQSSIYSNQPQHF	TGTGCCACCAGCAGAGATGGAGTAGGCAGCCAAAGTTCTATCTATAGCAATCAGCCCCAGCATTTT
.	TRBJ2-2	TRBV11-2	15	.	CASSFRGSGTGELFF	TGTGCCAGCAGCTTCAGGGGCTCAGGCACCGGGGAGCTGTTTTTT
.	TRBJ1-1	TRBV11-2	14	.	CASTLQLLNTEAFF	TGTGCCAGCACCCTACAGCTTTTGAACACTGAAGCTTTCTTT
.	TRBJ2-2	TRBV7-9	13	TRBD2	CASSFGGAGELFF	TGTGCCAGCTCATTCGGGGGGGCCGGGGAGCTGTTTTTT
.	TRBJ2-1	TRBV7-9	11	.	CASSSRSEQFF	TGTGCCAGCAGCTCTCGGTCGGAGCAGTTCTTC
once	TRBJ1-5	TRBV10-3	13	.	CAIKGDLGQPQHF	TGTGCCATCAAAGGGGATTTAGGACAGCCCCAGCATTTT
.	TRBJ1-5	TRBV19	16	TRBD1	CASSISQGRSNQPQHF	TGTGCCAGTAGTATATCACAGGGGAGGAGCAATCAGCCCCAGCATTTT
.	TRBJ2-5	TRBV27	15	.	CASSRTGGGGQTQYF	TGTGCCAGCAGTCGCACGGGGGGCGGGGGACAGACCCAGTACTTC
.	TRBJ2-1	TRBV19	15	TRBD1	CASSTEGTGSNEQFF	TGTGCCAGTAGTACAGAAGGGACAGGGAGCAATGAGCAGTTCTTC
.	TRBJ1-6	TRBV11-2	14	.	CASSLGGFNSPLHF	TGTGCCAGCAGCTTAGGAGGGTTCAATTCACCCCTCCACTTT
.	TRBJ1-5	TRBV5-8	13	.	CASSETGNQPQHF	TGTGCCAGCAGCGAAACGGGCAATCAGCCCCAGCATTTT
few	TRBJ1-6	TRBV9	16	.	CASSVGPSSYNSPLHF	TGTGCCAGCAGCGTAGGCCCCAGCTCCTATAATTCACCCCTCCACTTT
.	TRBJ1-2	TRBV19	14	TRBD1	CASEMTGENYGYTF	TGTGCCAGTGAGATGACAGGGGAAAACTATGGCTACACCTTC
.	TRBJ1-5	TRBV6-5	13	TRBD1	CASGRDRDQPQHF	TGTGCCAGCGGCCGGGACAGAGATCAGCCCCAGCATTTT
.	TRBJ1-3	TRBV27	14	.	CASSPLRGGNTIYF	TGTGCCAGCTCTCCCCTAAGGGGTGGAAACACCATATATTTT
.	TRBJ1-3	TRBV18	17	.	CASSPPGTQPSGNTIYF	TGTGCCAGCTCACCACCCGGGACACAACCCTCTGGAAACACCATATATTTT
.	TRBJ1-2	TRBV28	15	TRBD1	CASSTTQGWVYGYTF	TGTGCCAGCAGTACCACACAGGGGTGGGTCTATGGCTACACCTTC